One and the same sample provided the 31 T cell receptor beta chains below, sequenced in a study of blood T cell repertoires in COVID-19. The method was immunoSEQ multiplex PCR; TCRdb's version includes in-frame clones alone and lacks a portion of them. This table has about 250,000 clones, around 86% appearing once. The sample comprised PBMCs or T cells enriched from blood (not recorded which). The receptors here all came from a man aged 40-49 years who had recovered from COVID-19.

DNA for the CDR3: TGTGCCTGGAGCCCGACGAGGGCCGCCGATGGCTACACCTTC. As protein: CAWSPTRAADGYTF. The genes are TRBV30 and TRBJ1-2; D remains unclear. This CDR3 spans 14 amino acids. V was shortened by 3 bases and J by 6 bases, with 17 bases between the two germline ends. In germline, CDR1 is GTSNPN, CDR2 SVGIG (reference sequence).

The V gene is TRBV7-2, the J gene TRBJ1-2, with 9 positions matching TRBD1. From germline, CDR1 is SGHTA and CDR2 FQGNSA. There are 15 residues in the CDR3. After removal of 1 base from V and 8 bases from J, the junction contained 8 bases not matched to a gene. The CDR3 nucleotides read TGTGCCAGCAGCTTAGATAGGACAGGGGCAAGGGGCTACACCTTC. It is translated as CASSLDRTGARGYTF. Full variable domain (rest looked up from reference TRBV7-2 and TRBJ1-2): GAGVSQSPSNKVTEKGKDVELRCDPISGHTALYWYRQSLGQGLEFLIYFQGNSAPDKSGLPSDRFSAERTGGSVSTLTIQRTQQEDSAVYLCASSLDRTGARGYTFGSGTRLTVV.

V and J are TRBV5-4 and TRBJ2-1, with 14 bases lining up with TRBD2. CDR1 is SGHNT, CDR2 YYREEE, per germline (reference sequence). The CDR3 contains 15 residues. The junction had 5 bases not matched to a gene; V was cut back by 4 bases and J by 8 bases. CDR3 DNA: TGTGCCAGCAGCGAGCCGGGACTAGCGGGAGATGAGCAGTTCTTC. It is translated as CASSEPGLAGDEQFF.

As DNA, the CDR3 is TGTGCCTGGACCTACGGGGTAGTGGCCGGGGAGCTGTTTTTT. Protein sequence: CAWTYGVVAGELFF. This chain uses TRBV30 with TRBJ2-2; a possible D gene is TRBD2 (5 bases). Germline CDR1 GTSNPN, CDR2 SVGIG (reference sequence). V was shortened by 4 bases and J by 6 bases, with 15 bases between the two germline ends. This CDR3 contains 14 residues.

The V gene is TRBV10-3, the J gene TRBJ2-2; D uncertain. Trimming removed 2 bases at V and 6 bases at J, with 7 bases between. The CDR3 runs to 13 residues. The V gene's germline CDR1 is ENHRY and CDR2 SYGVKD. The CDR3 here is CAISETEPGELFF. The DNA for the CDR3 is TGTGCCATCAGTGAGACAGAGCCCGGGGAGCTGTTTTTT.

This chain uses TRBV27 with TRBJ2-2; 7 nucleotides match TRBD2. Looked up from germline, CDR1 is MNHEY and CDR2 is SMNVEV (reference sequence). V was pared by 3 bases and J by 7 bases, with 8 bases of the junction left unmatched. The CDR3 extends over 15 amino acids. CDR3 nucleotides: TGTGCCAGCAGTTTCGGGCGGGAGCTCGGCGGGGAGCTGTTTTTT. Protein product: CASSFGRELGGELFF.

V gene TRBV5-6 combines with J gene TRBJ1-1; tentative D call: TRBD1 (6 bases). Germline lookup yields CDR1 SGHDT and CDR2 YYEEEE. The CDR3 extends over 12 amino acids. With 2 bases removed from V and 6 bases from J, the gap between germline ends came to 8 bases. The CDR3 DNA is TGTGCCAGCAGCTTCAGGGGCGCTGAAGCTTTCTTT. It is translated as CASSFRGAEAFF.

As concerns this clone: One end of the junction varies from germline; a read error may be responsible. DNA of the CDR3: TGTGCCACCAGCTACCGGACTAGCTACCAGCAGTACTTC. It specifies CATSYRTSYQQYF. J is TRBJ2-7 and V is TRBV24-1; 8 bases line up with TRBD2. The CDR3 length is 13 residues. CDR1 is KGHDR, CDR2 SFDVKD, per germline.

The chain uses TRBV18 and TRBJ1-1, with 7 bases matching TRBD1. Unmatched junction bases numbered 7, after V lost 5 bases and J lost 1 base. This CDR3 region has 15 residues. Germline CDR1 reads KGHSH; CDR2 reads LQKENI. The CDR3 sequence: CASSGRQGTNTEAFF. The CDR3 DNA reads TGTGCCAGCTCAGGTCGACAGGGTACGAACACTGAAGCTTTCTTT.

This sequence joins TRBV27 and TRBJ1-2; 11 bases are shared with TRBD1. CDR1 is MNHEY and CDR2 is SMNVEV in the germline V gene (reference sequence). CDR3 length: 17 residues. V lost 3 bases to trimming and J lost 7 bases; unmatched junction nucleotides: 13. The CDR3 bases are TGTGCCAGCAGTTTCTCAACCGGCGGACAGGGGGCGGGTGGCTACACCTTC. Its protein product is CASSFSTGGQGAGGYTF.

This sequence joins TRBV7-6 and TRBJ2-7, with TRBD2 matching 13 bases. V gave up 5 bases and J gave up 6 bases; unmatched junction bases: 7. CDR3 length equals 15 residues. The V gene's germline CDR1 is SGHVS and CDR2 FNYEAQ. The CDR3 DNA is TGTGCCAGCAGCCCACTAGCGGGAGGGCCGAGCGAGCAGTACTTC. It specifies CASSPLAGGPSEQYF.

The rearrangement uses TRBV11-1 and TRBJ1-4; D is uncertain. V dropped 5 bases and J dropped 7 bases, with 17 bases sitting between them. The CDR3 totals 15 residues. Germline V lookup: CDR1 SGHAT, CDR2 FQDESV (reference sequence). In nucleotides, the CDR3 is TGTGCCAGCAGCGTCGAGGGTACAGTGGGTGAAAAACTGTTTTTT. Its translation is CASSVEGTVGEKLFF. The variable domain in full, with the rest retrieved from reference TRBV11-1 and TRBJ1-4, is EAEVAQSPRYKITEKSQAVAFWCDPISGHATLYWYRQILGQGPELLVQFQDESVVDDSQLPKDRFSAERLKGVDSTLKIQPAELGDSAMYLCASSVEGTVGEKLFFGSGTQLSVL.

This clone was counted a single time. J is TRBJ1-2 and V is TRBV6-5; maybe TRBD1 (5 bases). Germline CDR1 is MNHEY and CDR2 is SVGAGI. The CDR3 contains 13 residues. Trimming took off 6 bases at V and 6 bases at J, with 14 bases between the two ends. CDR3 DNA: TGTGCCAGCAGCGCAGGGTTTAGGGATGGCTACACCTTC. Encoded protein: CASSAGFRDGYTF.

The chain links TRBV15 to TRBJ2-1; no clear D. Germline V CDR1 and CDR2: LNHNV, YYDKDF (reference sequence). The CDR3 is made up of 13 amino acids. Between the trimmed V and J ends, which lost 2 bases and 8 bases, there was a span of 10 bases. The CDR3 loop is CATSRSRSDEQFF. The CDR3 DNA reads TGTGCCACCAGCAGATCCCGGTCCGATGAGCAGTTCTTC. The full variable domain, in which reference TRBV15 and TRBJ2-1 provide the parts outside the CDR3, is DAMVIQNPRYQVTQFGKPVTLSCSQTLNHNVMYWYQQKSSQAPKLLFHYYDKDFNNEADTPDNFQSRRPNTSFCFLDIRSPGLGDTAMYLCATSRSRSDEQFFGPGTRLTVL.

The V and J genes are TRBV6-2 or TRBV6-3 and TRBJ2-3, with 14 bases aligning to TRBD2. Germline V CDR1 and CDR2: MNHEY, SVGEGT. The CDR3 length is 17 residues. V dropped 5 bases and J dropped 6; count of bases not matched to a gene: 10. CDR3 amino acids: CASSKTLGLAGVDTQYF. In DNA, the CDR3 is TGTGCCAGCAGTAAAACTTTGGGACTAGCGGGGGTGGATACGCAGTATTTT.

The genes are TRBV5-4 and TRBJ1-1; D gene ambiguous. CDR1 and CDR2 from the germline V gene are SGHNT and YYREEE (reference sequence). V lost 4 bases and J lost 4, with 14 bases in between. This CDR3 contains 14 residues. The CDR3 here is CASSLPYEGTEAFF. CDR3 nucleotides: TGTGCCAGCAGCCTTCCATACGAGGGCACTGAAGCTTTCTTT.

The rearrangement joins TRBV30 to TRBJ1-5; D possibly corresponds to TRBD1 (5 bases). Germline lookup yields CDR1 GTSNPN and CDR2 SVGIG (reference sequence). The CDR3 consists of 17 residues. The V end was cut by 2 bases, the J end by 0 bases, with 17 bases between. The CDR3 bases are TGTGCCTGGAGTTCATTTGTGCAGGGTTATAGCAATCAGCCCCAGCATTTT. It specifies CAWSSFVQGYSNQPQHF.

The genes are TRBV27 and TRBJ1-5; D ambiguous. The CDR3 length is 13 residues. Germline CDR1 reads MNHEY; CDR2 reads SMNVEV (reference sequence). Trimming left V 3 bases short and J 5 bases short, with 8 bases between. The CDR3 region has the DNA TGTGCCAGCAGTTTTTCCTCTTATCAGCCCCAGCATTTT. This encodes CASSFSSYQPQHF.

The CDR3 is CASSERQIAGNTIYF. CDR3 DNA: TGTGCCAGCAGCGAAAGACAGATAGCTGGAAACACCATATATTTT. This rearrangement joins TRBV7-9 to TRBJ1-3; perhaps TRBD1 as D (5 bases). There are 15 residues in the CDR3. Trimming pared 5 bases from V and 2 bases from J, leaving 13 bases between. CDR1 and CDR2 from the germline V gene are SEHNR and FQNEAQ (reference sequence).

The V and J genes are TRBV4-1 and TRBJ1-2, with 8 bases fitting TRBD1. V trimming: 0 bases; J trimming: 3 bases; junction bases outside the gene matches: 3. Germline V gene data show CDR1 as MGHRA and CDR2 as YSYEKL. The CDR3 extends over 15 amino acids. The CDR3 loop reads CASSQDDRGDYGYTF. The CDR3 DNA reads as TGCGCCAGCAGCCAAGATGACAGGGGCGACTATGGCTACACCTTC.

This chain connects TRBV5-6 to TRBJ1-6, with D unclear. Trimming took 0 bases from V and 11 from J, leaving 9 bases between them. Germline V gene data show CDR1 as SGHDT and CDR2 as YYEEEE. CDR3 length: 13 residues. CDR3 protein: CASSLVAGAPLHF. The CDR3 nucleotides read TGTGCCAGCAGCTTGGTTGCCGGGGCACCCCTCCACTTT.

The chain uses TRBV19 and TRBJ2-7; tentatively, D is TRBD2 (6 bases). CDR3 length: 20 amino acids. Germline assignment: CDR1 LNHDA and CDR2 SQIVND (reference sequence). V gave up 4 bases and J gave up 4 bases, with 32 bases separating them. This chain's CDR3 is CASSTYAHRTGGDNNYEQYF. The CDR3, as DNA: TGTGCCAGTAGTACCTACGCCCACAGGACGGGCGGGGATAACAATTACGAGCAGTACTTC.

The gene calls are TRBV27 and TRBJ2-7; no firm D call. With 6 bases removed from V and 4 bases from J, the gap between germline ends came to 10 bases. This CDR3 region has 12 residues. CDR1 is MNHEY and CDR2 is SMNVEV in the germline V gene (reference sequence). CDR3 DNA: TGTGCCAGCAGCATCTTACAATACGAGCAGTACTTC. It yields the protein CASSILQYEQYF.

CDR3 amino acids: CASSWGGTNYGYTF. Here the CDR3 DNA reads TGTGCCAGCAGCTGGGGCGGGACTAACTATGGCTACACCTTC. The rearrangement links TRBV7-9 to TRBJ1-2, with a tentative D call TRBD1 (5 bases). Trimming stripped 4 bases from V and 0 bases from J, with 9 bases between. Germline CDR1 reads SEHNR; CDR2 reads FQNEAQ (reference sequence). The CDR3 sequence is 14 residues long.

This chain connects TRBV6-5 to TRBJ2-7; D not resolved. Germline assignment: CDR1 MNHEY and CDR2 SVGAGI. Trimming shortened V by 5 bases and J by 0 bases, and 5 bases separated the two germline ends. There are 12 residues in the CDR3. For the CDR3, the DNA is TGTGCCAGCAGTCCGAGCTCCTACGAGCAGTACTTC. This sequence encodes CASSPSSYEQYF.

This clone was seen a handful of times. The chain uses TRBV7-8 and TRBJ2-7; 7 bases are a match to TRBD1. The germline V gene encodes CDR1 SGHVS and CDR2 FQNEAQ. V was pared by 4 bases and J by 3 bases, with 9 bases of the junction left unmatched. The length of the CDR3 is 15 residues. CDR3: CASSSTPGQHYEQYF. The CDR3 nucleotides are TGTGCCAGCAGCTCCACCCCGGGACAGCACTACGAGCAGTACTTC.

This clone was seen repeatedly, ten times or more. The CDR3 coding sequence is TGTGCCAGCAGCGGGAGGGAGTCACCCCTCCACTTT. This encodes CASSGRESPLHF. The rearrangement uses TRBV7-9 and TRBJ1-6; D gene uncertain. The V end lost 5 bases, the J end lost 10 bases, and 9 bases lay between the germline ends. Germline CDR1 reads SEHNR; CDR2 reads FQNEAQ (reference sequence). The CDR3 is 12 amino acids. Filled out from reference TRBV7-9 and TRBJ1-6, the complete variable domain reads DTGVSQNPRHKITKRGQNVTFRCDPISEHNRLYWYRQTLGQGPEFLTYFQNEAQLEKSRLLSDRFSAERPKGSFSTLEIQRTEQGDSAMYLCASSGRESPLHFGNGTRLTVT.

This clone was seen once. The chain uses TRBV3-1 (or the pseudogene TRBV3-2) and TRBJ2-2; TRBD1 is a possible D gene (5 bases). CDR3 length equals 20 residues. Germline CDR1 is LGHDT and CDR2 is YNNKEL (reference sequence). With 0 bases removed from V and 1 base from J, the gap between germline ends came to 21 bases. CDR3 coding DNA: TGTGCCAGCAGCCAAGATCTTACAGGACCACTTCGCGTGAACACCGGGGAGCTGTTTTTT. Protein sequence: CASSQDLTGPLRVNTGELFF.

The CDR3 DNA follows: TGTGCCAGCTCCCGGACAGGAGATCACACTGAAGCTTTCTTT. Translation gives CASSRTGDHTEAFF. V and J are TRBV18 and TRBJ1-1, with TRBD1 matching 7 bases. Germline trimming cut 6 bases from V and 3 bases from J; bases unmatched to any gene: 7. The CDR3 sequence is 14 residues long. CDR1 KGHSH and CDR2 LQKENI come from the germline V gene.

The chain combines TRBV3-1 (or the pseudogene TRBV3-2) with TRBJ2-7, with 8 bases matching TRBD1. CDR1 and CDR2 from the germline V gene are LGHDT and YNNKEL (reference sequence). The CDR3 spans 15 residues. With V trimmed by 3 bases and J by 5 bases, 9 bases remained unmatched. CDR3 DNA sequence: TGTGCCAGCAGCCAGGCTGACAGGGGCCTGGACGAGCAGTACTTC. Its protein product is CASSQADRGLDEQYF.

The chain recombines TRBV28 with TRBJ2-7, with D perhaps matching TRBD2 (7 bases). The germline CDR1 and CDR2 sequences are MDHEN and SYDVKM. This CDR3 is 11 amino acids long. The germline V and J ends were trimmed by 10 bases and 5 bases, with 12 bases remaining between them. CDR3 sequence: CAIRGGNEQYF. The CDR3 DNA reads TGTGCCATAAGGGGGGGCAACGAGCAGTACTTC.